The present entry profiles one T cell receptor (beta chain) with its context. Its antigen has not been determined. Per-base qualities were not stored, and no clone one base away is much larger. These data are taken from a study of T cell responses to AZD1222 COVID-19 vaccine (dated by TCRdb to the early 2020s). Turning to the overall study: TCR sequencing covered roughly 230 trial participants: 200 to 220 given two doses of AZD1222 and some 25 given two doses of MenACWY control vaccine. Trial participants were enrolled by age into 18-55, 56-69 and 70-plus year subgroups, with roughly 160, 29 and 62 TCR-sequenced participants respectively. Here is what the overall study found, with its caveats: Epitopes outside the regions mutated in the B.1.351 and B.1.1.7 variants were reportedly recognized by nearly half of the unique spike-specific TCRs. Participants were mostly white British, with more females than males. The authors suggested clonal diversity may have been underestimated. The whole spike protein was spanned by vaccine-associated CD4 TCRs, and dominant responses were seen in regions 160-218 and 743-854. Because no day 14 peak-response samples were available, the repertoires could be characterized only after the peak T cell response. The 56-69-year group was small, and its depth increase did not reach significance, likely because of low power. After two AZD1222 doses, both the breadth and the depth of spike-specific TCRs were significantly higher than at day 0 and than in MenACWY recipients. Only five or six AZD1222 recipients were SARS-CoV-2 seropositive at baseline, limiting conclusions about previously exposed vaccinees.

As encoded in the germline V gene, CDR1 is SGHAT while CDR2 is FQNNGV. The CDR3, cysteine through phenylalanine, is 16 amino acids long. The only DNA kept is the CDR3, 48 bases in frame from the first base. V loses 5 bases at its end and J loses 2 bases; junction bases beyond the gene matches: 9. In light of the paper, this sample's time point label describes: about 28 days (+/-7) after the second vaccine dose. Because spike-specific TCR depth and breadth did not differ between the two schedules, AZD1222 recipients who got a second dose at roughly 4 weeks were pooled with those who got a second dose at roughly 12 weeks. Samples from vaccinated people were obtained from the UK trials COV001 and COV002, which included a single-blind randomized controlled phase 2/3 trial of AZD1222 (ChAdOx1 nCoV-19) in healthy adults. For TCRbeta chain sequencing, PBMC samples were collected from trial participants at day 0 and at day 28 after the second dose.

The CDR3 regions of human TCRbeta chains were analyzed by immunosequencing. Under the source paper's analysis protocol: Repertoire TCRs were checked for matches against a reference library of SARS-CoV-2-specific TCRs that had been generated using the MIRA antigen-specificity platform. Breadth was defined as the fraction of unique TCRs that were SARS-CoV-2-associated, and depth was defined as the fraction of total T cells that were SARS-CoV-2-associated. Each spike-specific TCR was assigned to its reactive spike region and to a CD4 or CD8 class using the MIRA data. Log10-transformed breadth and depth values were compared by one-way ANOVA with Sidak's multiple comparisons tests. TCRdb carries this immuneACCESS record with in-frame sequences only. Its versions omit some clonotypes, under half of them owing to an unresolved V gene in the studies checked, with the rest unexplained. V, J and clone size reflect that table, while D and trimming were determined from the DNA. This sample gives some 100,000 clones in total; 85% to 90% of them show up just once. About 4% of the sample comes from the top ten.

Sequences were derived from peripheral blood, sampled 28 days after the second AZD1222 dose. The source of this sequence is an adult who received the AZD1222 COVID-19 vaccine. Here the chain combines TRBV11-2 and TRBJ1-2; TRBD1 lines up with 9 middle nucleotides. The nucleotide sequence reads TGTGCCAGCAGCCCTTGGACAGGGGATATCAACTATGGCTACACCTTC. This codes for CASSPWTGDINYGYTF.